This T cell receptor (beta chain) was obtained from a study of OX40 agonist ivuxolimab in advanced cancers. Across the whole study: Ivuxolimab is an agonistic anti-OX40 (CD134) antibody, and patients were treated with it. Findings and caveats of the study: Expanded peripheral T cells had an undetermined antigen specificity. More expanded clones were seen, on average, in CD8+ T cells than in CD4+.

CDR1 is SGHDN and CDR2 is FVKESK in the germline V gene. The CDR3 is 13 residues long. V shed 1 base and J shed 11 bases, with 14 bases lying between them. Autoimmune disease history or systemic immunosuppression led to patient exclusion. On this clone itself: Its antigen is undetermined.

Sequencing used immunoSEQ multiplex PCR; TCRdb keeps in-frame clones, though not all of them. Found here are around 18,000 clones, around 83% of them singletons; the top ten hold around an eighth. Sequencing used CD4+ or CD8+ T cells sorted from blood, obtained in a trial of the OX40 agonist ivuxolimab. The clonotype was recovered from an adult with an advanced solid tumor such as melanoma, head and neck, liver or kidney cancer. The gene calls are TRBV14 and TRBJ1-1; possibly TRBD1 for D (6 bases). The CDR3 DNA is TGTGCCAGCAGCCAAGTGTTTGGGACATCCGCTTTCTTT. Its translation is CASSQVFGTSAFF.